Given below is one T cell receptor beta chain in context. MiXCR, run by TCRdb on the 5' RACE reads, gives a single entry per CDR3 protein. The sample holds approximately 490,000 distinct CDR3 sequences, approximately 20% seen once. This sample stems from a study of identical twins. Germline loops: CDR1 SSHAT, CDR2 FNYEAQ (reference sequence). The CDR3 is made up of 15 amino acids. J lost 8 bases, V lost 3 bases, and 10 bases had no gene match. This same sample was also taken into another study, of yellow fever vaccine responses in identical twins.

The chain has TRBV7-7 and TRBJ2-1, with 7 bases fitting TRBD2. The TCR originated in a woman between 18 and 30 years old in good health. The sample consisted of CD4+ T cells sorted from blood. CDR3 sequence: CASSLVAGEGYEQFF. The CDR3 DNA reads TGTGCCAGCAGCTTGGTCGCGGGAGAGGGGTATGAGCAGTTCTTC. The full variable domain, completed using reference TRBV7-7 and TRBJ2-1, is GAGVSQSPRYKVTKRGQDVTLRCDPISSHATLYWYQQALGQGPEFLTYFNYEAQPDKSGLPSDRFSAERPEGSISTLTIQRTEQRDSAMYRCASSLVAGEGYEQFFGPGTRLTVL.